This T cell receptor (beta chain) was found in a study of Graves' ophthalmopathy and Graves' hyperthyroidism. This clonotype was counted ten times or more. TCR beta CDR3 regions were amplified from RNA transcripts. In the first round, RT-PCR was carried out with HTBI primers, and a multiplex PCR formed the second round. One entry per CDR3 protein results from TCRdb running MiXCR on the multiplex PCR reads. The sample has fewer than 350,000 distinct CDR3 sequences, 15% to 20% seen once; the top ten hold about 12%. Germline V gives CDR1 ENHRY, CDR2 SYGVKD. This CDR3 spans 14 amino acids. Trimming took off 6 bases at V and 0 bases at J, with 12 bases between the two ends.

The clonotype was recovered from an adult man with Graves' ophthalmopathy. J is TRBJ2-7 and V is TRBV10-3; the D gene could be TRBD1 or TRBD2 (5 bases each). The sequencing sample was made of peripheral blood. CDR3 nucleotides: TGTGCCATCAGACCCGGGACGGACTCCTACGAGCAGTACTTC. Translating gives CAIRPGTDSYEQYF.